This section outlines one T cell receptor beta chain sequence together with its context. This specimen belongs to a study of blood T cell repertoires in COVID-19. Only in-frame clones appear in the TCRdb table, and some are missing; sequencing was by immunoSEQ multiplex PCR. The sample records a few hundred thousand clones, about 86% being singletons. The specimen sequenced was peripheral blood. This TCR derives from a woman in her forties or fifties with acute or convalescent COVID-19.

The CDR3 is CASSQSASGSETQYF. CDR3 coding DNA: TGCGCCAGCAGTCAATCCGCAAGCGGCAGTGAGACCCAGTACTTC. The V and J genes are TRBV23-1 and TRBJ2-5; D may be TRBD2 (5 bases). TRBV23-1 is known as an ORF, though its function is uncertain. Trimming stripped 0 bases from V and 5 bases from J, with 13 bases between. The CDR3 loop spans 15 amino acids.